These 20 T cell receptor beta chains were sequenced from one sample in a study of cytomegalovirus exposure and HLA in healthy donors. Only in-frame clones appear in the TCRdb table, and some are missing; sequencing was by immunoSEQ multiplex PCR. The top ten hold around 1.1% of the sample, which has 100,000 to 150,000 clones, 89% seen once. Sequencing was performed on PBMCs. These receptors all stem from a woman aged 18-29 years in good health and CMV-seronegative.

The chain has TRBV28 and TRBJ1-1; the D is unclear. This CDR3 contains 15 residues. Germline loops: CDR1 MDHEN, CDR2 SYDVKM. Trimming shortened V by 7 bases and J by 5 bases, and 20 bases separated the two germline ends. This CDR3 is CASILGSNLETEAFF. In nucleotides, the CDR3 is TGTGCCAGCATCCTAGGGAGTAACTTAGAAACTGAAGCTTTCTTT.

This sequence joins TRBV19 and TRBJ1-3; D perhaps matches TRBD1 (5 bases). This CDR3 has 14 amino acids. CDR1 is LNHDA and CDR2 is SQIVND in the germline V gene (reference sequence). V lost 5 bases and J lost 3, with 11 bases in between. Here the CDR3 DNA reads TGTGCCAGTAGTGCTAGGGGCCGTGGAAACACCATATATTTT. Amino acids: CASSARGRGNTIYF.

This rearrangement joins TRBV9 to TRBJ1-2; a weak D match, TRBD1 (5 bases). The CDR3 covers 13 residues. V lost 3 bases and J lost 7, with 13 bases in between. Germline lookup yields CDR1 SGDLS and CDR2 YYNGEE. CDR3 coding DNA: TGTGCCAGCAGCGCCAGGGTATCGGGTGGCTACACCTTC. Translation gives CASSARVSGGYTF. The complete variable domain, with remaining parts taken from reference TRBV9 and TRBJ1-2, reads DSGVTQTPKHLITATGQRVTLRCSPRSGDLSVYWYQQSLDQGLQFLIQYYNGEERAKGNILERFSAQQFPDLHSELNLSSLELGDSALYFCASSARVSGGYTFGSGTRLTVV.

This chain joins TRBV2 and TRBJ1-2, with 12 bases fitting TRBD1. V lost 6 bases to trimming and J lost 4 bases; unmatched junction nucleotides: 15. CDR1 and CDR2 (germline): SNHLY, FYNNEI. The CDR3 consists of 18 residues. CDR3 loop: CASSWNSGTGGAPYGYTF. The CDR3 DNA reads TGTGCCAGCAGCTGGAATTCCGGGACAGGGGGCGCTCCCTATGGCTACACCTTC. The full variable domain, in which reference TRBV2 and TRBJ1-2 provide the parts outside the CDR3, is EPEVTQTPSHQVTQMGQEVILRCVPISNHLYFYWYRQILGQKVEFLVSFYNNEISEKSEIFDDQFSVERPDGSNFTLKIRSTKLEDSAMYFCASSWNSGTGGAPYGYTFGSGTRLTVV.

The CDR3 DNA reads as TGCAGCGTTGACTCTAGCGGGGTGTACAATGAGCAGTTCTTC. As protein: CSVDSSGVYNEQFF. This chain joins TRBV29-1 and TRBJ2-1, with 9 nucleotides matching TRBD2. After removal of 3 bases from V and 4 bases from J, the junction contained 4 bases not matched to a gene. CDR1 SQVTM and CDR2 ANQGSEA come from the germline V gene. The CDR3 has 14 amino acids.

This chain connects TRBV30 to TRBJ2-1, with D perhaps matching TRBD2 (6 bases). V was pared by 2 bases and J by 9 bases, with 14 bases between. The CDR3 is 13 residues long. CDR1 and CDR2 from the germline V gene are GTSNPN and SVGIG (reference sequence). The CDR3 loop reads CAWSIREWGEQFF. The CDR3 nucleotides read TGTGCCTGGAGTATTCGGGAGTGGGGTGAGCAGTTCTTC.

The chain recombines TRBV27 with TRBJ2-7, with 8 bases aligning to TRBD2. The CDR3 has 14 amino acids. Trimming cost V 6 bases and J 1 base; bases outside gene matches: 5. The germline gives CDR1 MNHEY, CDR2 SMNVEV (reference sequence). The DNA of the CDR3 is TGTGCCAGCAGGGGACTAGGAGGGTCCTACGAGCAGTACTTC. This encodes CASRGLGGSYEQYF.

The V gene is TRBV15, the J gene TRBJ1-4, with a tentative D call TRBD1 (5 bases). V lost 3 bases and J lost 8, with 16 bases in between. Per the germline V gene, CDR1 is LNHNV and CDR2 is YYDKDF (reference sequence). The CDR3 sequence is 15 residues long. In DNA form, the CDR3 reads TGTGCCACCAGCAGTTCAGGGTTTAGTGGAGAAAAACTGTTTTTT. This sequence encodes CATSSSGFSGEKLFF.

The CDR3 DNA is TGTGCCAGCAGTGAAGCCTTGGGGCCTTATGGCTACACCTTC. As protein: CASSEALGPYGYTF. The chain employs TRBV6-1 and TRBJ1-2, with D perhaps TRBD1 (5 bases). Trimming removed 0 bases at V and 5 bases at J, with 10 bases between. The CDR3 consists of 14 residues. The germline V gene has CDR1 MNHNS and CDR2 SASEGT.

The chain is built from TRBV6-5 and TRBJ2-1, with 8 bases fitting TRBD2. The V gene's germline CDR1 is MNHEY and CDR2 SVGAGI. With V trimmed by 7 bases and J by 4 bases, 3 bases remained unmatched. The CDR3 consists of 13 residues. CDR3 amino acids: CASTSGGYNEQFF. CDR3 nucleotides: TGTGCCAGCACCTCGGGGGGGTACAATGAGCAGTTCTTC.

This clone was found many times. The CDR3 nucleotides are TGTGCCAGCAGTCAACGGACTAGCGGCCTTACGGAGACCCAGTACTTC. Residues: CASSQRTSGLTETQYF. The V and J genes are TRBV6-6 and TRBJ2-5; the match to TRBD2 covers 10 bases. CDR3 length: 16 amino acids. Trimming removed 5 bases from V and 5 bases from J; junction bases left unmatched: 11. Looked up from germline, CDR1 is MNHNY and CDR2 is SVGAGI (reference sequence).

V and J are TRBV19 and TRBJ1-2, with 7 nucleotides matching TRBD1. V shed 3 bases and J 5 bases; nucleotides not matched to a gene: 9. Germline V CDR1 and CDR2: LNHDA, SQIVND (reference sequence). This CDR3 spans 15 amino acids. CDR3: CASSISSGTAYGYTF. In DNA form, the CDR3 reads TGTGCCAGTAGTATTTCCTCCGGGACAGCATATGGCTACACCTTC.

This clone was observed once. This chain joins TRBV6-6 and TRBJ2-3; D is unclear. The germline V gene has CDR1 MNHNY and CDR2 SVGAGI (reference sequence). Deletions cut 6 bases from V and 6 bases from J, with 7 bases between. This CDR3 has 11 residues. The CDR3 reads CASRKEDTQYF. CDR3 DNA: TGTGCCAGCAGGAAAGAGGATACGCAGTATTTT.

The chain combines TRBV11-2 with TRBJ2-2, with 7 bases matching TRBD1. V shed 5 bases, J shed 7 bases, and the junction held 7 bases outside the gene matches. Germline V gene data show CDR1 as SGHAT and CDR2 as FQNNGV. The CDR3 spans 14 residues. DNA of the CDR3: TGTGCCAGCAGCAAAGACAGGGTGGGCGGGGAGCTGTTTTTT. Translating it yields CASSKDRVGGELFF.

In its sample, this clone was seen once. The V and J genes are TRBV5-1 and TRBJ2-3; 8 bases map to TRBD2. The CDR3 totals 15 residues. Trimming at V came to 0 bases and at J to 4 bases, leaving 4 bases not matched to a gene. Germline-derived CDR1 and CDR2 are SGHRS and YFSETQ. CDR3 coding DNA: TGCGCCAGCAGCTTGGGCGGGAGGTTCCCAGATACGCAGTATTTT. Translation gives CASSLGGRFPDTQYF.

The CDR3 DNA sequence: TGCGCCAGCAGCCAAGATTATCAGACCCAGTACTTC. Translated: CASSQDYQTQYF. V is TRBV4-1 and J is TRBJ2-5; D gene unclear. There are 12 residues in the CDR3. Trimming left V 0 bases short and J 6 bases short, with 5 bases between. Germline V CDR1 and CDR2: MGHRA, YSYEKL.

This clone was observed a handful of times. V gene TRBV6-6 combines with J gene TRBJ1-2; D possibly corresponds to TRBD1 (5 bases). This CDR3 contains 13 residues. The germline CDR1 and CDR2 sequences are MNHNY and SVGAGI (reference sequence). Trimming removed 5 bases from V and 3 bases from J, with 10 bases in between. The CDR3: CASSQAGHYGYTF. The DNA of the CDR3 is TGTGCCAGCAGTCAGGCGGGGCACTATGGCTACACCTTC.

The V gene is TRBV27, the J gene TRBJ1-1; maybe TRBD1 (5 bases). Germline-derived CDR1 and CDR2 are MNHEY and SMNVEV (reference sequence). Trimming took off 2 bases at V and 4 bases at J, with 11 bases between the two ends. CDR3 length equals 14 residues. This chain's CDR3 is CASSLTGGTTEAFF. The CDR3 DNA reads TGTGCCAGCAGTTTAACAGGAGGGACCACTGAAGCTTTCTTT.

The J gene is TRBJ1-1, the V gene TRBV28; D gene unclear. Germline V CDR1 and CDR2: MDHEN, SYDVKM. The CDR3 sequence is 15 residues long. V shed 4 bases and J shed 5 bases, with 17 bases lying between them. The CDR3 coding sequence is TGTGCCAGCAGTTCCCATGGGCGAGGGAGGACTGAAGCTTTCTTT. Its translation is CASSSHGRGRTEAFF.

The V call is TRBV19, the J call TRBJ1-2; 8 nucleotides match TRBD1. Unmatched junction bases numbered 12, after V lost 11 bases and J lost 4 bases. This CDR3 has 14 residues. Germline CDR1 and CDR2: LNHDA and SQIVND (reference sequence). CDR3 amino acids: CASLGQELFYGYTF. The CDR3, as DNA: TGTGCCTCCCTGGGACAGGAACTTTTCTATGGCTACACCTTC. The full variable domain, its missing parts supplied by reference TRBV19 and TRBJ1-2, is DGGITQSPKYLFRKEGQNVTLSCEQNLNHDAMYWYRQDPGQGLRLIYYSQIVNDFQKGDIAEGYSVSREKKESFPLTVTSAQKNPTAFYLCASLGQELFYGYTFGSGTRLTVV.